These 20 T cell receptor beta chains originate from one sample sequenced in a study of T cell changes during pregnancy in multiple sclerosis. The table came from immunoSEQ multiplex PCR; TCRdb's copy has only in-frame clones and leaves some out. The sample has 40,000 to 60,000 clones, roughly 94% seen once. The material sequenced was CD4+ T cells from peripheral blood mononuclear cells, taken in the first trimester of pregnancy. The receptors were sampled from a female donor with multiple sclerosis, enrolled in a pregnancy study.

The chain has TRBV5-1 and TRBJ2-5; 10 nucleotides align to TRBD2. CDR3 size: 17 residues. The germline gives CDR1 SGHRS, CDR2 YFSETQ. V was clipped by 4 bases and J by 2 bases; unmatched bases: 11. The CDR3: CASSGGLAGAIQETQYF. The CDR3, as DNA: TGCGCCAGCAGCGGGGGTCTAGCGGGGGCCATACAAGAGACCCAGTACTTC.

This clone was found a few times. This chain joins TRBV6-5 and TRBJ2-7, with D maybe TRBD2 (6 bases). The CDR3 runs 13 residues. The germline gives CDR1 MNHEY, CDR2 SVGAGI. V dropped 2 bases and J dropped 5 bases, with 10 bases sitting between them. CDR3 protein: CASSYHGTDEQYF. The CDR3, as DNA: TGTGCCAGCAGTTACCACGGGACTGACGAGCAGTACTTC.

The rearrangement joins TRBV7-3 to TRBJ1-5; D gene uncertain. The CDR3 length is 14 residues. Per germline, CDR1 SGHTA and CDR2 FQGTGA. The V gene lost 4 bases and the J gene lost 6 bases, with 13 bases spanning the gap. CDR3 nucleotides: TGTGCCAGCAGCTCCTCAGGTTTAGGTCAGCCCCAGCATTTT. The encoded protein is CASSSSGLGQPQHF.

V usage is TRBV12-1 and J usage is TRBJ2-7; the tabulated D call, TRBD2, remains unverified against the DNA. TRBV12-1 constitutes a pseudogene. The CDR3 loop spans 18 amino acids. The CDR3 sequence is CASSAVTSGGHYSYEQYF. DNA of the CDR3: TGTGCCAGCAGCGCCGTGACTAGCGGGGGCCATTACTCCTACGAGCAGTACTTC.

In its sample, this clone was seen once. This chain's CDR3 is CATSRGPQGVRNLGYGYTF. The DNA for the CDR3 is TGTGCCACCAGCAGAGGGCCACAGGGGGTGAGAAACCTAGGCTATGGCTACACCTTC. The chain couples TRBV15 to TRBJ1-2, with 8 bases matching TRBD1. Germline assignment: CDR1 LNHNV and CDR2 YYDKDF (reference sequence). The CDR3 is 19 amino acids. With 1 base clipped from V and 4 bases from J, the junction kept 17 bases outside the gene matches.

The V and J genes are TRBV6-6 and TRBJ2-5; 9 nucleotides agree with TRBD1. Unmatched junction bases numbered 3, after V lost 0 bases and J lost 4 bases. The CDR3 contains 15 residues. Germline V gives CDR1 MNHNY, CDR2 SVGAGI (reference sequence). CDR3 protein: CASSYSRQGGETQYF. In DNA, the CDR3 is TGTGCCAGCAGTTACTCAAGACAGGGGGGAGAGACCCAGTACTTC.

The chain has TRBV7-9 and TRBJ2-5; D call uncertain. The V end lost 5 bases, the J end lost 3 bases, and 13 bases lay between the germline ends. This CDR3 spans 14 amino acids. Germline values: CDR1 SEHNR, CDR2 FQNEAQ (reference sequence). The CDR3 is CASSTPLGKETQYF. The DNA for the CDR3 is TGTGCCAGCAGCACACCCCTAGGTAAAGAGACCCAGTACTTC.

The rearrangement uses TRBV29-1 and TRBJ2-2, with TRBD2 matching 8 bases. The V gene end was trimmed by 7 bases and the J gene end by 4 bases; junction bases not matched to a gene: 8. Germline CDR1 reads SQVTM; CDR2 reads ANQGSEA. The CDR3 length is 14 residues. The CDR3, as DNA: TGCAGCGCTGCGGTAGCGGGGAGCACCGGGGAGCTGTTTTTT. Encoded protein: CSAAVAGSTGELFF.

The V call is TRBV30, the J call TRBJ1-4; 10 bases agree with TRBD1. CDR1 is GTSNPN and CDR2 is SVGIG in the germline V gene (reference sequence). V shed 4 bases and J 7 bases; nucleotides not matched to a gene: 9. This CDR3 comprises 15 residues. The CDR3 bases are TGTGCCTGGATACAGAGGACAGGGGGGGGTGAAAAACTGTTTTTT. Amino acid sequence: CAWIQRTGGGEKLFF. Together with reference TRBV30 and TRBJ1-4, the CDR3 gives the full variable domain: SQTIHQWPATLVQPVGSPLSLECTVEGTSNPNLYWYRQAAGRGLQLLFYSVGIGQISSEVPQNLSASRPQDRQFILSSKKLLLSDSGFYLCAWIQRTGGGEKLFFGSGTQLSVL.

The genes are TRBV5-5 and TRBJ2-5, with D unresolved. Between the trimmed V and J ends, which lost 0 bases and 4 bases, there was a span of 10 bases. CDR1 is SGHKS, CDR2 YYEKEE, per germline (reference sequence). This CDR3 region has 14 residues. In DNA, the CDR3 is TGTGCCAGCAGCTTGGAAGCTGTCGGAGAGACCCAGTACTTC. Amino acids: CASSLEAVGETQYF. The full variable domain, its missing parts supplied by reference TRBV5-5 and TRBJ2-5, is DAGVTQSPTHLIKTRGQQVTLRCSPISGHKSVSWYQQVLGQGPQFIFQYYEKEERGRGNFPDRFSARQFPNYSSELNVNALLLGDSALYLCASSLEAVGETQYFGPGTRLLVL.

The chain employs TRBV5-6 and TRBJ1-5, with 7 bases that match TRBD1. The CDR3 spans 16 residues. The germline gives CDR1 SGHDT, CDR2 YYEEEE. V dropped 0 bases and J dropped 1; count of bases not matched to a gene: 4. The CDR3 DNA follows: TGTGCCAGCAGCTTGGGACAGGGTAACAGCAATCAGCCCCAGCATTTT. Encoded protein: CASSLGQGNSNQPQHF. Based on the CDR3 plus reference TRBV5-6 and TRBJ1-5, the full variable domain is DAGVTQSPTHLIKTRGQQVTLRCSPKSGHDTVSWYQQALGQGPQFIFQYYEEEERQRGNFPDRFSGHQFPNYSSELNVNALLLGDSALYLCASSLGQGNSNQPQHFGDGTRLSIL.

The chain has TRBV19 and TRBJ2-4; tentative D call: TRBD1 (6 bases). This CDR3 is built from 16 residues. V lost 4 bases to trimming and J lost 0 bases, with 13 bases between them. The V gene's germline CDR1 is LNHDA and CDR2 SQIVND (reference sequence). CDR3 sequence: CASSNPTGLAKNIQYF. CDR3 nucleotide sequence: TGTGCCAGTAGTAACCCGACAGGCCTAGCCAAAAACATTCAGTACTTC.

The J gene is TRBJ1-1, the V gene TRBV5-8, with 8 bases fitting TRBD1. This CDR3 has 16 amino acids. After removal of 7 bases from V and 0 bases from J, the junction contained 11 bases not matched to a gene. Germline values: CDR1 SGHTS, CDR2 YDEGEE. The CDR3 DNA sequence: TGTGCCAGCCTGAATCGACCGACAGGGGTGAACACTGAAGCTTTCTTT. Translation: CASLNRPTGVNTEAFF.

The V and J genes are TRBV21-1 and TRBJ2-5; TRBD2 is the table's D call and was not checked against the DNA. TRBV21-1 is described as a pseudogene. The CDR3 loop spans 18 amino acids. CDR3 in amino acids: CASSKGFEGPSGEETQYF. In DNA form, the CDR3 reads TGTGCCAGCAGCAAAGGCTTCGAGGGCCCTAGCGGGGAGGAGACCCAGTACTTC.

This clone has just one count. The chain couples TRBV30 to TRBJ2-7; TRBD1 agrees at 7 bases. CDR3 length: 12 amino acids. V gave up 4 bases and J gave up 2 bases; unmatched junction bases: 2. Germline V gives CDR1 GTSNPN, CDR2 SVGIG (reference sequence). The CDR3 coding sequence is TGTGCCTGGAACAGGGGACCCTACGAGCAGTACTTC. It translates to CAWNRGPYEQYF.

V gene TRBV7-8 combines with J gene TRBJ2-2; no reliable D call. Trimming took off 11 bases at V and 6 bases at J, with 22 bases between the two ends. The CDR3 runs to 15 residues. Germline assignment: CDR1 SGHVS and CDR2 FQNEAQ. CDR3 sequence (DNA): TGTGCCCACCCGGCGGCACCTAATCTCCCCGGGGAGCTGTTTTTT. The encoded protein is CAHPAAPNLPGELFF.

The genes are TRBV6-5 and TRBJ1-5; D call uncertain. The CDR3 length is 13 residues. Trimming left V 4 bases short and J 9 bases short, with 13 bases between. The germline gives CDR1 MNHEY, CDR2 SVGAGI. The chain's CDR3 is CASSSLEVGPQHF. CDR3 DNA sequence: TGTGCCAGCAGTTCCCTAGAGGTAGGGCCCCAGCATTTT.

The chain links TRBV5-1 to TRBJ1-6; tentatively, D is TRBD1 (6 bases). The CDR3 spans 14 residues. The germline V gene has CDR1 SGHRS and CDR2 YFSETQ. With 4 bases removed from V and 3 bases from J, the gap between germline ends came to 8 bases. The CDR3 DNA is TGCGCCAGCAGCCCAGGGGTCTATAATTCACCCCTCCACTTT. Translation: CASSPGVYNSPLHF.

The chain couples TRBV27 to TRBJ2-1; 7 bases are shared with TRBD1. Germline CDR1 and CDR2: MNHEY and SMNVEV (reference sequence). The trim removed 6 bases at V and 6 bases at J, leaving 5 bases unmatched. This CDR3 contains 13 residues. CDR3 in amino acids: CASRPTGANEQFF. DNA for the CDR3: TGTGCCAGCAGACCTACAGGGGCCAATGAGCAGTTCTTC.

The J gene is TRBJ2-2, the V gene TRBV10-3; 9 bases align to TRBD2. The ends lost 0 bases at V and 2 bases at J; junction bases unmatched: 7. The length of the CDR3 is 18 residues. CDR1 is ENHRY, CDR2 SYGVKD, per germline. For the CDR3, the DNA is TGTGCCATCAGTGAGTCGCTTAGCGGGGGCCCTAACACCGGGGAGCTGTTTTTT. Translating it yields CAISESLSGGPNTGELFF.